The following is a TCR beta chain sequence with its context. Antigen unknown. This record belongs to a study of blood T cells in healthy people across ages. Together with a sample-barcoded 5' primer, a J-beta primer mix was included in a second PCR lasting about 7 to 12 cycles. Using its own MiXCR run on the 5' RACE reads, TCRdb lists one record per CDR3 protein. The table includes over 1,500,000 distinct CDR3 sequences, roughly two fifths detected once. Study findings and constraints: Roughly linear declines in TCR beta diversity per million T cells occurred with age.

V gave up 6 bases and J gave up 7 bases, with 18 bases separating them. There are 14 residues in the CDR3. Germline V CDR1 and CDR2: SGHNT, YENEEA. Researchers isolated at least 7 million PBMCs per sample. The chain joins TRBV11-3 to TRBJ1-1; D is ambiguous. The receptor comes from a human donor in good health. Specimen: blood. The CDR3 region is CASSSRQYGIEAFF. CDR3 DNA sequence: TGTGCCAGCAGTTCCCGTCAGTACGGTATTGAAGCTTTCTTT.